Sequencing of this T cell receptor beta chain was carried out in a study of a mutant IDH1 vaccine in newly diagnosed glioma. As for the study in general: Prior therapy was radiotherapy, temozolomide, or both; most received both. The week-35 safety follow-up was V12, and the week-47 study end was V13. Study-wide results and limits: Immune responses induced by vaccination arose in 90% to 95% of the patients.

CDR3 length: 14 residues. The germline gives CDR1 SGHNT, CDR2 YENEEA. V lost 5 bases, J lost 5 bases, and 6 bases stayed unmatched. Of note for this clone: Its antigen is still unknown.

Sequencing was performed with immunoSEQ multiplex PCR; in TCRdb, only in-frame clones are kept and a portion is missing. The table shows 45,000 to 55,000 clones, with around 80% occurring only once. Time point specified: week 35, safety follow-up. Vaccine doses each comprised 300 ug of mutant IDH1 20-mer peptide, with topical imiquimod. The specimen was PBMCs, collected from a glioma patient whose treatment included an IDH1 peptide vaccine. The source of this sequence is a man aged 35-49 years with glioma. The chain carries TRBV11-3 and TRBJ2-1; TRBD2 agrees at 7 bases. The CDR3 nucleotides are TGTGCCAGCAGCGTTCTAGCGGTAAACAATGAGCAGTTCTTC. Protein: CASSVLAVNNEQFF. Together with reference TRBV11-3 and TRBJ2-1, the CDR3 gives the full variable domain: EAGVVQSPRYKIIEKKQPVAFWCNPISGHNTLYWYLQNLGQGPELLIRYENEEAVDDSQLPKDRFSAERLKGVDSTLKIQPAELGDSAVYLCASSVLAVNNEQFFGPGTRLTVL.